One sample yielded the 8 T cell receptor beta chains listed below, sequenced in a study of T cell responses to AZD1222 COVID-19 vaccine. TCRdb's table, derived via immunoSEQ multiplex PCR, lists solely in-frame clones and lacks some. The sample carries roughly 160,000 clones, 88% recorded once. This sample comprised peripheral blood, obtained on day 0 of AZD1222 vaccination. These TCRs come from an adult in good health.

As to this clone: This same CDR3 is encoded by further DNA sequences in the sample. The chain carries TRBV5-5 and TRBJ1-4; no clear D. Germline CDR1 reads SGHKS; CDR2 reads YYEKEE (reference sequence). This CDR3 is 13 amino acids long. The V end was cut by 0 bases, the J end by 5 bases, with 5 bases between. The CDR3 nucleotides are TGTGCCAGCAGCTTGGGACCAAATGAAAAACTGTTTTTT. As protein: CASSLGPNEKLFF.

This clone was counted a few times. The rearrangement links TRBV6-5 to TRBJ1-6; 9 bases map to TRBD1. J lost 5 bases, V lost 6 bases, and 2 bases had no gene match. Germline CDR1 is MNHEY and CDR2 is SVGAGI. The CDR3 contains 14 residues. In DNA form, the CDR3 reads TGTGCCAGCAGCCGGGACAGGGATAATTCACCCCTCCACTTT. This translates into CASSRDRDNSPLHF.

This clone has just one count. The chain has TRBV9 and TRBJ1-1, with D possibly being TRBD1 (6 bases). Germline loops: CDR1 SGDLS, CDR2 YYNGEE. V was clipped by 3 bases and J by 1 base, with 10 bases between them. This CDR3 comprises 14 residues. In nucleotides, the CDR3 is TGTGCCAGCAGCGATCCACAGGGGAACACTGAAGCTTTCTTT. This translates into CASSDPQGNTEAFF.

The rearrangement links TRBV7-2 to TRBJ2-1, with 8 bases aligning to TRBD2. This CDR3 is 12 amino acids long. CDR1 is SGHTA, CDR2 FQGNSA, per germline. The trim removed 5 bases at V and 13 bases at J, leaving 7 bases unmatched. CDR3 sequence reads: CASSPERESQFF. DNA for the CDR3: TGTGCCAGCAGCCCTGAGCGGGAGTCCCAGTTCTTC.

The V gene is TRBV7-8, the J gene TRBJ1-5; tentative D call: TRBD1 (6 bases). Germline V gene lookup returns CDR1 SGHVS and CDR2 FQNEAQ. V was pared by 1 base and J by 2 bases, with 15 bases between. The CDR3 has 17 amino acids. CDR3 DNA: TGTGCCAGCAGCTTAGGGGGGGCGCGGGACGGCAATCAGCCCCAGCATTTT. It is translated as CASSLGGARDGNQPQHF.

The rearrangement links TRBV7-9 to TRBJ2-2, with 8 nucleotides matching TRBD1. V shed 0 bases, J shed 5 bases, and the junction held 5 bases outside the gene matches. Germline V gene data show CDR1 as SEHNR and CDR2 as FQNEAQ (reference sequence). The CDR3 spans 16 residues. The chain's CDR3 is CASSLAGRGQTGELFF. The CDR3 DNA follows: TGTGCCAGCAGCTTAGCAGGCAGGGGGCAGACCGGGGAGCTGTTTTTT.

The rearrangement joins TRBV12-5 to TRBJ2-1; tentatively, D is TRBD1 (6 bases). V was shortened by 2 bases and J by 3 bases, with 20 bases between the two germline ends. CDR1 and CDR2 (germline): LGHNT, FRNRAP. CDR3 size: 18 residues. Written as DNA, the CDR3 is TGTGCTAGTGGTTTGAAGTTGTGGTGGGGGCAGATCTACAATGAGCAGTTCTTC. Protein sequence: CASGLKLWWGQIYNEQFF.

The chain links TRBV24-1 to TRBJ1-5; no reliable D call. The V and J ends lost 6 bases and 0 bases respectively, with 5 bases between them. This CDR3 has 13 amino acids. Germline loops: CDR1 KGHDR, CDR2 SFDVKD. The CDR3 DNA is TGTGCCACCAGTTCACATAGCAATCAGCCCCAGCATTTT. Its protein product is CATSSHSNQPQHF.